The 12 T cell receptor beta chains below were found in one sample sequenced in a study of T cell repertoires in breast cancer. A second nested PCR with blocking oligonucleotides suppressed unpaired genes. MiXCR was run by TCRdb on the emulsion pairing reads, yielding one entry per CDR3 protein. In the table there are approximately 37,000 distinct CDR3 sequences, under 50% of which are singletons. An expanded emulsion RT-PCR with primers for all TCR V genes paired CD8+ T cell chains. Material for sequencing was CD8+ T cells. These receptors came from a pool of human donors with breast cancer or a healthy control (not recorded which).

Relative to its sample, this clonotype is medium-sized. This chain links TRBV4-2 with TRBJ1-6, with no clear D. This CDR3 has 15 amino acids. Germline lookup yields CDR1 LGHNA and CDR2 YNFKEQ. Between the trimmed V and J ends, which lost 1 base and 2 bases, there was a span of 6 bases. CDR3 sequence: CASSQGQTYNSPLHF. CDR3 nucleotides: TGTGCCAGCAGCCAAGGGCAGACCTATAATTCACCCCTCCACTTT.

The chain recombines TRBV7-6 with TRBJ2-1, with D perhaps TRBD1 or TRBD2 (6 bases each). Germline CDR1 is SGHVS and CDR2 is FNYEAQ. The CDR3 covers 15 residues. Deletions cut 3 bases from V and 4 bases from J, with 13 bases between. CDR3 protein: CASSFMGGGYNEQFF. The CDR3 DNA reads TGTGCCAGCAGCTTTATGGGGGGCGGGTACAATGAGCAGTTCTTC.

Notes on this clonotype: A much more abundant neighbour one base away suggests this may be a read error. The V call is TRBV6-1, the J call TRBJ1-6; no firm D call. Germline values: CDR1 MNHNS, CDR2 SASEGT. The CDR3 is 13 residues long. The CDR3 DNA is TGTGCCAGCAACAGTCAAGTCAATTCATCCCTCCACTTT. Its translation: CASNSQVNSSLHF.

The chain uses TRBV29-1 and TRBJ2-5, with D perhaps matching TRBD2 (5 bases). This CDR3 has 13 residues. Germline lookup yields CDR1 SQVTM and CDR2 ANQGSEA. Trimming shortened V by 8 bases and J by 7 bases, and 20 bases separated the two germline ends. CDR3 sequence: CSTVLSVGGTQYF. DNA for the CDR3: TGCAGCACCGTTCTATCAGTCGGAGGGACCCAGTACTTC.

The table lists this clonotype with a few counts. V and J are TRBV10-3 and TRBJ1-1; D possibly corresponds to TRBD1 (5 bases). V lost 0 bases, J lost 5 bases, and 10 bases lay in between. The CDR3 is made up of 14 amino acids. CDR1 and CDR2 from the germline V gene are ENHRY and SYGVKD. CDR3 loop: CAISESPGQTEAFF. The CDR3 nucleotides are TGTGCCATCAGTGAGTCCCCAGGGCAAACTGAAGCTTTCTTT.

The sample holds a few counts of this clonotype. The junction and the germline gene differ at one end; a read error may be behind it. The gene calls are TRBV10-3 and TRBJ2-3, with TRBD1 identical over 8 bases. The germline V gene encodes CDR1 ENHRY and CDR2 SYGVKD. This CDR3 contains 13 residues. The CDR3 loop reads CASSGQGWDTQYF. The CDR3 nucleotides are TGTGCCAGCAGTGGACAGGGCTGGGATACGCAGTATTTT.

The V gene is TRBV20-1, the J gene TRBJ2-3, with D perhaps matching TRBD1 (6 bases). V lost 3 bases to trimming and J lost 5 bases, with 18 bases between them. The length of the CDR3 is 15 residues. Germline lookup yields CDR1 DFQATT and CDR2 SNEGSKA (reference sequence). In DNA, the CDR3 is TGCAGTGCTAGGGGGGCCTTGTTGGGGCGAGATACGCAGTATTTT. This gives the protein CSARGALLGRDTQYF.

The chain has TRBV2 and TRBJ1-2, with no clear D. Trimming took off 6 bases at V and 1 base at J, with 12 bases between the two ends. There are 14 residues in the CDR3. Germline CDR1 and CDR2: SNHLY and FYNNEI. Here the CDR3 reads CASSALVNNYGYTF. The CDR3 DNA is TGTGCCAGCAGCGCCCTCGTGAATAACTATGGCTACACCTTC.

This clonotype occurred a few times. J is TRBJ2-7 and V is TRBV6-1; D is undetermined. V gave up 5 bases and J gave up 3 bases, with 11 bases separating them. The germline V gene encodes CDR1 MNHNS and CDR2 SASEGT. CDR3 length: 13 residues. The CDR3, as DNA: TGTGCCAGCAGTCCCTTGGACGGCTACGAGCAGTACTTC. Residues: CASSPLDGYEQYF.

The chain has TRBV19 and TRBJ1-2; 8 nucleotides agree with TRBD1. The length of the CDR3 is 13 residues. The V segment lost 6 bases and the J segment 4 bases; nucleotides outside the gene matches: 4. Germline V gene data show CDR1 as LNHDA and CDR2 as SQIVND (reference sequence). CDR3 residues: CASRAGTGYGYTF. The CDR3 DNA reads TGTGCCAGTAGGGCCGGGACAGGCTATGGCTACACCTTC.

The chain joins TRBV7-3 to TRBJ2-2; the D is unclear. CDR3 length: 17 amino acids. V was clipped by 0 bases and J by 2 bases, with 13 bases between them. Germline CDR1 reads SGHTA; CDR2 reads FQGTGA. The CDR3 nucleotides are TGTGCCAGCAGCTTAACTTATATGGGCCCTAACACCGGGGAGCTGTTTTTT. Translation gives CASSLTYMGPNTGELFF. The full variable domain, in which reference TRBV7-3 and TRBJ2-2 provide the parts outside the CDR3, is GAGVSQTPSNKVTEKGKYVELRCDPISGHTALYWYRQSLGQGPEFLIYFQGTGAADDSGLPNDRFFAVRPEGSVSTLKIQRTERGDSAVYLCASSLTYMGPNTGELFFGEGSRLTVL.

The chain combines TRBV20-1 with TRBJ1-5, with D perhaps TRBD1 (6 bases). V was pared by 6 bases and J by 0 bases, with 12 bases between. Germline V gene data show CDR1 as DFQATT and CDR2 as SNEGSKA (reference sequence). CDR3 length: 14 residues. As DNA, the CDR3 is TGCAGTGCGCCGACAGGACTTAGCAATCAGCCCCAGCATTTT. Protein sequence: CSAPTGLSNQPQHF.